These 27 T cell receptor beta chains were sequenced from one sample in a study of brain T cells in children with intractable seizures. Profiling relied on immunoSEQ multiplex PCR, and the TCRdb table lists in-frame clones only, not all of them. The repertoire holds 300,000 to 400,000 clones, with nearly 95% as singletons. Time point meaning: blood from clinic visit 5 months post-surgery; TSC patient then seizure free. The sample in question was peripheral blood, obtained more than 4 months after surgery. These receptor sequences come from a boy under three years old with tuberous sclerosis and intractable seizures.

CDR3 nucleotides: TGTGCCAGCAACAAAGCGAGGGCTAGCAATCAGCCCCAGCATTTT. Encoded protein: CASNKARASNQPQHF. The J gene is TRBJ1-5, the V gene TRBV5-8, with unresolved D. This CDR3 has 15 amino acids. The germline gives CDR1 SGHTS, CDR2 YDEGEE. Trimming took 6 bases from V and 0 from J, leaving 13 bases between them.

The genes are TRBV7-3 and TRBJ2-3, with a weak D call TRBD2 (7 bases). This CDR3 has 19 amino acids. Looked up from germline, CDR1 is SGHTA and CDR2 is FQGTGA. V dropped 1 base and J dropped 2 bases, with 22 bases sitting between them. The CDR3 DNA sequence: TGTGCCAGCAGCTTAAGTCCCCCTGGGAACGGGGGGCACACAGATACGCAGTATTTT. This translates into CASSLSPPGNGGHTDTQYF.

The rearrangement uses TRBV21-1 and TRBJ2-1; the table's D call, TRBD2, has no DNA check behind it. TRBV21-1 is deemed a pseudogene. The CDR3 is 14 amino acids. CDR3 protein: CASSNWREGREQFF. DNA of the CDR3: TGTGCCAGCAGCAACTGGCGGGAGGGCCGTGAGCAGTTCTTC.

CDR3 nucleotide sequence: TGTGCCACCAGTGATTTTAGCGCGGGGGGCACAGATACGCAGTATTTT. It encodes CATSDFSAGGTDTQYF. This chain connects TRBV24-1 to TRBJ2-3; 7 nucleotides agree with TRBD2. Germline CDR1 and CDR2: KGHDR and SFDVKD. CDR3 length: 16 amino acids. Unmatched junction bases numbered 4, after V lost 1 base and J lost 1 base.

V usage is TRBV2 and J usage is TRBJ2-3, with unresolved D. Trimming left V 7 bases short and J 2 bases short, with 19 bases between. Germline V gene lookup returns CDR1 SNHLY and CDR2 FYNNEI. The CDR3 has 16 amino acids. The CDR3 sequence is CASTSGTGFPTDTQYF. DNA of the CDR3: TGTGCCAGCACCTCAGGTACTGGATTCCCCACAGATACGCAGTATTTT. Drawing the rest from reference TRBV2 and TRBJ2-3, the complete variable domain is EPEVTQTPSHQVTQMGQEVILRCVPISNHLYFYWYRQILGQKVEFLVSFYNNEISEKSEIFDDQFSVERPDGSNFTLKIRSTKLEDSAMYFCASTSGTGFPTDTQYFGPGTRLTVL.

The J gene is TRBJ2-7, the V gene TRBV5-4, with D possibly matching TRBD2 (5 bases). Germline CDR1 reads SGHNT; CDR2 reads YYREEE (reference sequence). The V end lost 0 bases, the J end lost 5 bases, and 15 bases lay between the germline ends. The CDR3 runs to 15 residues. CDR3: CASSLGRTPGHEQYF. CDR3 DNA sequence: TGTGCCAGCAGCTTGGGTAGGACTCCTGGGCACGAGCAGTACTTC. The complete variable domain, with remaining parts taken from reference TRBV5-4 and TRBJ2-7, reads ETGVTQSPTHLIKTRGQQVTLRCSSQSGHNTVSWYQQALGQGPQFIFQYYREEENGRGNFPPRFSGLQFPNYSSELNVNALELDDSALYLCASSLGRTPGHEQYFGPGTRLTVT.

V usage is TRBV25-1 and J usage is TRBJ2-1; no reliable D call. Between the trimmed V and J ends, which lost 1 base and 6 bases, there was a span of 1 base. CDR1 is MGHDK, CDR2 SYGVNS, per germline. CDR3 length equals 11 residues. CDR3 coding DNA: TGTGCCAGCAGTGAATTCAATGAGCAGTTCTTC. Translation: CASSEFNEQFF.

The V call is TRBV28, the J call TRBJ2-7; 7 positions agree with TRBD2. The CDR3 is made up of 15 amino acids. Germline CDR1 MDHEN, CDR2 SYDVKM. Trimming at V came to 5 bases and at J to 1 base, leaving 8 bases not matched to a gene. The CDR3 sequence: CASSPRRGRSYEQYF. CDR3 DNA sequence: TGTGCCAGCAGTCCCCGGCGGGGGAGATCCTACGAGCAGTACTTC.

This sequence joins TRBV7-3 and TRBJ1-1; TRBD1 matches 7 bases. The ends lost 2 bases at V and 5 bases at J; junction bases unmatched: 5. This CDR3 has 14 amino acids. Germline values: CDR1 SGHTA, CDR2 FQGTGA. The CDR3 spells CASSLVRGLTEAFF. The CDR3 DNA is TGTGCCAGCAGCTTAGTTAGGGGGCTGACTGAAGCTTTCTTT. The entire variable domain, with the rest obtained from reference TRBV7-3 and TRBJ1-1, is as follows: GAGVSQTPSNKVTEKGKYVELRCDPISGHTALYWYRQSLGQGPEFLIYFQGTGAADDSGLPNDRFFAVRPEGSVSTLKIQRTERGDSAVYLCASSLVRGLTEAFFGQGTRLTVV.

Written as DNA, the CDR3 is TGTGCCAGTAGTATAGGGCGGGGGCCCGTGGATACGCAGTATTTT. This sequence encodes CASSIGRGPVDTQYF. The chain employs TRBV19 and TRBJ2-3, with TRBD2 as a possible D gene (7 bases). Germline CDR1 LNHDA, CDR2 SQIVND (reference sequence). CDR3 length equals 15 residues. Trimming removed 1 base at V and 6 bases at J, with 14 bases between.

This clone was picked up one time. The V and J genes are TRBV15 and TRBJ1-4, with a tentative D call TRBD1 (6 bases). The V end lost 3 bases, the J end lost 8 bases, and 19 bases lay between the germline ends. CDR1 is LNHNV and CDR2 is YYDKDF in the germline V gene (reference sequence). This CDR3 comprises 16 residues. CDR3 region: CATSRPDGGGGEKLFF. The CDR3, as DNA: TGTGCCACCAGCAGGCCCGACGGGGGCGGAGGCGAAAAACTGTTTTTT.

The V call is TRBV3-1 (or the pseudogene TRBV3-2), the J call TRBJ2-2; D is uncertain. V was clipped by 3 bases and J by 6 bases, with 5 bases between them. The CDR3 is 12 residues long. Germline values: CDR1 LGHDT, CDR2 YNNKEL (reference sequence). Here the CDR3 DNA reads TGTGCCAGCAGCCAGAGCGCCGGGGAGCTGTTTTTT. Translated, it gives CASSQSAGELFF.

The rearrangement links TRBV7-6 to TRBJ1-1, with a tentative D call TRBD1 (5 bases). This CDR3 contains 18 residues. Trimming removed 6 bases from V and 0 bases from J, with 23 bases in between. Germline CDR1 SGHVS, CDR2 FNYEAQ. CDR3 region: CASRSTAESTPLNTEAFF. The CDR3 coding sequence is TGTGCCAGCAGATCGACAGCAGAATCCACGCCCCTGAACACTGAAGCTTTCTTT.

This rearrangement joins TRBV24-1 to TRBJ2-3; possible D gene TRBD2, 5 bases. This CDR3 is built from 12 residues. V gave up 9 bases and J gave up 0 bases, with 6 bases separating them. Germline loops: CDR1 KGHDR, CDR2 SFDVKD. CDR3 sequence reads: CATGGSTDTQYF. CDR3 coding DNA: TGTGCCACCGGCGGGAGCACAGATACGCAGTATTTT.

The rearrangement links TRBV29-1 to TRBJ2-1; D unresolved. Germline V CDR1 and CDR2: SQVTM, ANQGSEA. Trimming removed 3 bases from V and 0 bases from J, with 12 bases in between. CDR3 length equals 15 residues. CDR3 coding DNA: TGCAGCGTTGAGTCCTACCCGAGCTCCTACAATGAGCAGTTCTTC. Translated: CSVESYPSSYNEQFF.

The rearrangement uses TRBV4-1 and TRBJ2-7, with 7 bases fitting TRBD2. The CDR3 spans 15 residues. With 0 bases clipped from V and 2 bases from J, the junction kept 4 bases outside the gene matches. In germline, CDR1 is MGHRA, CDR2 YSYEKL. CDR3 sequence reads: CASSQERTSAYEQYF. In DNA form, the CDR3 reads TGCGCCAGCAGCCAAGAGCGAACTAGCGCCTACGAGCAGTACTTC.

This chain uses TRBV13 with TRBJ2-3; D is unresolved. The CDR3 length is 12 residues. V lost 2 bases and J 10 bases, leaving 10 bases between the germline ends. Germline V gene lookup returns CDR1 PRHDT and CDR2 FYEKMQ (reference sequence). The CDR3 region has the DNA TGTGCCAGCAGCTTAAAGGATTGGGCGCAGTATTTT. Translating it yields CASSLKDWAQYF.

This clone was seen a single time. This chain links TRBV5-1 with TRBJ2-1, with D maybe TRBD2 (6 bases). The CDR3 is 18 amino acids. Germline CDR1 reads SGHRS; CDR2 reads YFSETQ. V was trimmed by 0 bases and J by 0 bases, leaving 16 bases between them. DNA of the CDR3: TGCGCCAGCAGCTTGGCCGGGGGACGGGGTAGCTCCTACAATGAGCAGTTCTTC. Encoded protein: CASSLAGGRGSSYNEQFF. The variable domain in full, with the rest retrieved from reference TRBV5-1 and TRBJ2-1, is KAGVTQTPRYLIKTRGQQVTLSCSPISGHRSVSWYQQTPGQGLQFLFEYFSETQRNKGNFPGRFSGRQFSNSRSEMNVSTLELGDSALYLCASSLAGGRGSSYNEQFFGPGTRLTVL.

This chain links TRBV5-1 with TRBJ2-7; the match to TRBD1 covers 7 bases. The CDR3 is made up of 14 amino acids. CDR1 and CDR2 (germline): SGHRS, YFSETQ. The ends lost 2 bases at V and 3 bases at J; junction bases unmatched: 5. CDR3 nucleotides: TGCGCCAGCAGCTTAAGACAGGGTCGCTACGAGCAGTACTTC. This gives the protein CASSLRQGRYEQYF.

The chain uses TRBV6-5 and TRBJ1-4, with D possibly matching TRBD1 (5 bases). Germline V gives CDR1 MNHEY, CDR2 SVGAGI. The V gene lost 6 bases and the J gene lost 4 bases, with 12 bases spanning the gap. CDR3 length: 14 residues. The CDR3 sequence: CASRARGGNEKLFF. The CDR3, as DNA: TGTGCCAGCAGGGCGCGGGGGGGTAATGAAAAACTGTTTTTT.

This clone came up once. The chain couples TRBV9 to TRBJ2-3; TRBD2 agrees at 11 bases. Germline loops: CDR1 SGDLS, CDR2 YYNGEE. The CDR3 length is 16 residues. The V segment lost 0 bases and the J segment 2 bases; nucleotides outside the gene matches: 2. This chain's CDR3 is CASSVDSGGATDTQYF. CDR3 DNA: TGTGCCAGCAGCGTAGATAGCGGGGGGGCCACAGATACGCAGTATTTT.

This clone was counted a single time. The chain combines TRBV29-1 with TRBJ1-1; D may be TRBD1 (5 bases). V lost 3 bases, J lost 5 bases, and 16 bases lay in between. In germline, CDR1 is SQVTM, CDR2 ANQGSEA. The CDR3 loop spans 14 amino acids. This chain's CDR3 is CSVDPRGVGTEAFF. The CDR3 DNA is TGCAGCGTTGACCCGCGGGGGGTTGGGACTGAAGCTTTCTTT.

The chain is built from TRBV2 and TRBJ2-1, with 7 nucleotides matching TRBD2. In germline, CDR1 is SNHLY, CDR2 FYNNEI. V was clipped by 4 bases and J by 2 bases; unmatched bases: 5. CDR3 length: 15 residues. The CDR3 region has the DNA TGTGCCAGCAGTGCGGCTAGCGGACCCTACAATGAGCAGTTCTTC. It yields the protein CASSAASGPYNEQFF.

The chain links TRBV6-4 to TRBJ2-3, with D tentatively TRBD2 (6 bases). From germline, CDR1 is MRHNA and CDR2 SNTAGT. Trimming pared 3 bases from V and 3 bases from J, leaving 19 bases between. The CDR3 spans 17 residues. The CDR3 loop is CASSESAGPSMTDTQYF. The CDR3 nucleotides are TGTGCCAGCAGTGAGTCTGCGGGGCCTTCCATGACAGATACGCAGTATTTT.

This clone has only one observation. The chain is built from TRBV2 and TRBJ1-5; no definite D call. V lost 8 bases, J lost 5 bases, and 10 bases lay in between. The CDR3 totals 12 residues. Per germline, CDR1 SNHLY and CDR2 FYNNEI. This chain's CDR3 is CASHGVDQPQHF. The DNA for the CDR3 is TGTGCCAGCCATGGGGTTGATCAGCCCCAGCATTTT.

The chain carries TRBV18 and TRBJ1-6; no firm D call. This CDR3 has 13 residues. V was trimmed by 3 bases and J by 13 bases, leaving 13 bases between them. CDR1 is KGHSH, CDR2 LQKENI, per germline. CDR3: CASSPDEVGPLHF. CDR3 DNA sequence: TGTGCCAGCTCACCCGACGAGGTCGGGCCCCTCCACTTT. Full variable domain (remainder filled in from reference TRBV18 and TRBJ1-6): NAGVMQNPRHLVRRRGQEARLRCSPMKGHSHVYWYRQLPEEGLKFMVYLQKENIIDESGMPKERFSAEFPKEGPSILRIQQVVRGDSAAYFCASSPDEVGPLHFGNGTRLTVT.

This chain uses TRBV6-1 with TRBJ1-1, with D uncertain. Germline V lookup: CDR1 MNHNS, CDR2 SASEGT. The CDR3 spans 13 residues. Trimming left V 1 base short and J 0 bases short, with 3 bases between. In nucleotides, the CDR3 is TGTGCCAGCAGTGAAGGAGTGAACACTGAAGCTTTCTTT. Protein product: CASSEGVNTEAFF.